Sequencing of this TCR beta chain was carried out in a study of OX40 agonist ivuxolimab in advanced cancers. Germline CDR1 and CDR2: SNHLY and FYNNEI. V shed 6 bases and J 3 bases; nucleotides not matched to a gene: 6. The CDR3 runs to 14 residues. Repertoires were generated with immunoSEQ multiplex PCR, while TCRdb's copy carries only in-frame clones and drops some. The sample shows 79,000 or so clones, about 90% of them seen only once. A single count supports this clone. The sequence was collected from an adult with an advanced solid tumor such as melanoma, head and neck, liver or kidney cancer. The genes are TRBV2 and TRBJ2-3; TRBD1 matches 7 bases. The sequences come from CD4+ or CD8+ T cells sorted from blood, collected in a trial of the OX40 agonist ivuxolimab. CDR3 protein: CASRDGQETDTQYF. In DNA form, the CDR3 reads TGTGCCAGCAGGGACGGACAGGAGACAGATACGCAGTATTTT.